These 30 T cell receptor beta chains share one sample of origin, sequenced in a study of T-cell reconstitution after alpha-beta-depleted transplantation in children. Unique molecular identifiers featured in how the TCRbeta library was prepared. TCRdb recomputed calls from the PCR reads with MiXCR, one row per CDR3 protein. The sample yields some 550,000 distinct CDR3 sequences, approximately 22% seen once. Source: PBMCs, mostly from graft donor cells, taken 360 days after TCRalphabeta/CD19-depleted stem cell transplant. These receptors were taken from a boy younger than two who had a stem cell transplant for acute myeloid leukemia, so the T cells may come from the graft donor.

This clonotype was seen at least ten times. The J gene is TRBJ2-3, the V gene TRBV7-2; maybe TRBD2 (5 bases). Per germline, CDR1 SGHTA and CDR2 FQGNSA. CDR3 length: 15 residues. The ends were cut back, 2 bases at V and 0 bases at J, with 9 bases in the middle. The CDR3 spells CASSLLGSSTDTQYF. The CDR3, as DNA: TGTGCCAGCAGCTTATTGGGGAGTAGCACAGATACGCAGTATTTT.

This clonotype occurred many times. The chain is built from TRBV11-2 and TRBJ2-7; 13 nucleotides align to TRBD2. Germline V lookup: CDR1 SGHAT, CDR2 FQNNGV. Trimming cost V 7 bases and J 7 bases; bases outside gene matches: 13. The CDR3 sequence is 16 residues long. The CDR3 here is CASIPTGLAGMREQYF. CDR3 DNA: TGTGCCAGCATCCCCACGGGACTAGCGGGGATGAGGGAGCAGTACTTC.

For the CDR3, the DNA is TGCAGCGTACTAATCGTGGGCAGGTCCCCGACCGGGGAGCTGTTTTTT. Translating gives CSVLIVGRSPTGELFF. This chain uses TRBV29-1 with TRBJ2-2; no definite D call. Germline CDR1 SQVTM, CDR2 ANQGSEA. V was cut by 6 bases and J by 5 bases, with 22 bases left in between. The CDR3 has 16 amino acids.

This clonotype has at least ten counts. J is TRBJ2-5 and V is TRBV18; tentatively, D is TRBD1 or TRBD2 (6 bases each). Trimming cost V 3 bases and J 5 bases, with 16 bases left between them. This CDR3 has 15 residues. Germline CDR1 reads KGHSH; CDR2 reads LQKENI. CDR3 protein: CASSPAQGGRETQYF. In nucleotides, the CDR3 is TGTGCCAGCTCACCGGCACAGGGAGGTCGGGAGACCCAGTACTTC.

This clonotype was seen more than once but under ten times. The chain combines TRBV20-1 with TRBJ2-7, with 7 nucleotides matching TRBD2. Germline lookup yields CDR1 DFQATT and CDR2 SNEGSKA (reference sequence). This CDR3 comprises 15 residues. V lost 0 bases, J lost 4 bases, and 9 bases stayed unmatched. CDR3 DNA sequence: TGCAGTGCTAGAGATCTCAGAAGCGGGGTATACGAGCAGTACTTC. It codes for CSARDLRSGVYEQYF.

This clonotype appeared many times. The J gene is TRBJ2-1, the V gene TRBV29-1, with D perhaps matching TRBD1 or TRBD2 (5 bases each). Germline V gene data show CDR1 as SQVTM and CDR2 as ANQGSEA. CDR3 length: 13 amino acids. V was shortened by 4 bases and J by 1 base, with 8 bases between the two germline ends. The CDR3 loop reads CSVGGASYNEQFF. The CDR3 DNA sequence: TGCAGCGTTGGAGGGGCTTCCTACAATGAGCAGTTCTTC.

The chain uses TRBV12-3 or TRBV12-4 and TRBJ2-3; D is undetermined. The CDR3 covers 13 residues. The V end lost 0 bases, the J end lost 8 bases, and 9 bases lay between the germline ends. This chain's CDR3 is CASSLAPGSTQYF. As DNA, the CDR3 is TGTGCCAGCAGTTTAGCGCCCGGTAGTACGCAGTATTTT.

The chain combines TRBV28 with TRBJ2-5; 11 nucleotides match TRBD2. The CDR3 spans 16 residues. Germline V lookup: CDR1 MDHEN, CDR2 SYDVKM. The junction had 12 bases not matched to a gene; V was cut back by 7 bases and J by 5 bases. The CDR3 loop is CASTAPSGGRWETQYF. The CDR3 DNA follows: TGTGCCAGCACTGCCCCTAGCGGGGGGAGATGGGAGACCCAGTACTTC.

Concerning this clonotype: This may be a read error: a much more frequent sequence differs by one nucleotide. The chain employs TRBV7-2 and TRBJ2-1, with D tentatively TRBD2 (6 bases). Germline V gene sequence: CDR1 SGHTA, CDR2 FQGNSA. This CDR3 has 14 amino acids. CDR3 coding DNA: TGTGTCAGCAGCCCGCCTAGCGACGAGGATGAGCAGTTCTTC. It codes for CVSSPPSDEDEQFF. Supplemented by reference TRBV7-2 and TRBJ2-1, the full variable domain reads GAGVSQSPSNKVTEKGKDVELRCDPISGHTALYWYRQSLGQGLEFLIYFQGNSAPDKSGLPSDRFSAERTGGSVSTLTIQRTQQEDSAVYLCVSSPPSDEDEQFFGPGTRLTVL.

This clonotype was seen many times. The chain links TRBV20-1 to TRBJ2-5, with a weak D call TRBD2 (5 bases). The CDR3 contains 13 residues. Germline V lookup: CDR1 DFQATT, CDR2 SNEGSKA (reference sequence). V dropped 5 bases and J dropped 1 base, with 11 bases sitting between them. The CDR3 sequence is CSALDGGQETQYF. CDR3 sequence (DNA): TGCAGTGCTCTAGACGGAGGCCAAGAGACCCAGTACTTC.

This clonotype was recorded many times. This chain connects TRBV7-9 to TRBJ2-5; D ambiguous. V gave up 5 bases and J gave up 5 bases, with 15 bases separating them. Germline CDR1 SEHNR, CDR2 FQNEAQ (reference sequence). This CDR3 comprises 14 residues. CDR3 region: CASSRPGSEETQYF. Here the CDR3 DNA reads TGTGCCAGCAGCCGTCCGGGTTCCGAGGAGACCCAGTACTTC.

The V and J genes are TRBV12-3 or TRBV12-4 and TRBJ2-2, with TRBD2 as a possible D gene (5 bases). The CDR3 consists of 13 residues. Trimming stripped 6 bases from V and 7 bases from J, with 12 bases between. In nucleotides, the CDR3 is TGTGCCAGCAGCCTTAGTGAGGGCGGGGAGCTGTTTTTT. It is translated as CASSLSEGGELFF.

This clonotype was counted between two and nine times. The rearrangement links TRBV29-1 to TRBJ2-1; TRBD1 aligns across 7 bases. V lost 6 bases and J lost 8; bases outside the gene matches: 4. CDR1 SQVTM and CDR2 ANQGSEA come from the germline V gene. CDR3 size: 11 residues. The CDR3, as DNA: TGCAGCGTACAGGGGTTGGATGAGCAGTTCTTC. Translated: CSVQGLDEQFF.

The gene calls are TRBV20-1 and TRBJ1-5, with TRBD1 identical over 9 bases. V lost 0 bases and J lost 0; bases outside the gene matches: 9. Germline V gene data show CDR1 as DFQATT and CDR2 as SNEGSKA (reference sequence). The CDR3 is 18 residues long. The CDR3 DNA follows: TGCAGTGCTAGAGAAGTTTGGGGGACAGGGCATAGCAATCAGCCCCAGCATTTT. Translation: CSAREVWGTGHSNQPQHF.

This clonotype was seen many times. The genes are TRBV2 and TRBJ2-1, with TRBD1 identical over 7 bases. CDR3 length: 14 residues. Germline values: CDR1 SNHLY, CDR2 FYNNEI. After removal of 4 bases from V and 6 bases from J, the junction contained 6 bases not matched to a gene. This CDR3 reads CASSGDSLPNEQFF. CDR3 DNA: TGTGCCAGCAGTGGGGACAGCCTACCCAATGAGCAGTTCTTC.

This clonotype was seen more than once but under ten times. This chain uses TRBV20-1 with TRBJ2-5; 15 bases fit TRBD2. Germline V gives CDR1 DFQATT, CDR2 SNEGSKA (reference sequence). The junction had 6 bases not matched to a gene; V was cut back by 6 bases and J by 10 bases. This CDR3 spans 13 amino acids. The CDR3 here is CSAGLAGGTGQYF. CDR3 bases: TGCAGTGCCGGACTAGCGGGGGGGACGGGCCAGTACTTC.

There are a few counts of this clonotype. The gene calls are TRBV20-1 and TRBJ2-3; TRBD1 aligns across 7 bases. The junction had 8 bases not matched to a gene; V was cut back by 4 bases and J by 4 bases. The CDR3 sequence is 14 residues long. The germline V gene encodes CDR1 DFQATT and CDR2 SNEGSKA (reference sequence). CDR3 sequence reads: CSANQGGLADTQYF. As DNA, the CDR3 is TGCAGTGCTAACCAAGGGGGCCTCGCAGATACGCAGTATTTT.

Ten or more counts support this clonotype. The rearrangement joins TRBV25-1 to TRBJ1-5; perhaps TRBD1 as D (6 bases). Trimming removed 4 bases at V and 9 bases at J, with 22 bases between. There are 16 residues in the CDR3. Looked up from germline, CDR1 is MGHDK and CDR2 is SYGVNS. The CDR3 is CASSGRTEGIDRPQHF. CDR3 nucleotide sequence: TGTGCCAGCAGTGGGAGGACAGAAGGGATTGACCGGCCCCAGCATTTT. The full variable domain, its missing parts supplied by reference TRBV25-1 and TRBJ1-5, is EADIYQTPRYLVIGTGKKITLECSQTMGHDKMYWYQQDPGMELHLIHYSYGVNSTEKGDLSSESTVSRIRTEHFPLTLESARPSHTSQYLCASSGRTEGIDRPQHFGDGTRLSIL.

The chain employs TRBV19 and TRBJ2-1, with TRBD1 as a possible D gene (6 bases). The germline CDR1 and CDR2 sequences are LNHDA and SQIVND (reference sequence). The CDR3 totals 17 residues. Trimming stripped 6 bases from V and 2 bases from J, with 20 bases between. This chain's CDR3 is CASSPVPQGQPYNEQFF. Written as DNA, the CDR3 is TGTGCCAGTAGCCCCGTACCCCAGGGGCAGCCCTACAATGAGCAGTTCTTC. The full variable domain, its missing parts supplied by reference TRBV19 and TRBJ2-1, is DGGITQSPKYLFRKEGQNVTLSCEQNLNHDAMYWYRQDPGQGLRLIYYSQIVNDFQKGDIAEGYSVSREKKESFPLTVTSAQKNPTAFYLCASSPVPQGQPYNEQFFGPGTRLTVL.

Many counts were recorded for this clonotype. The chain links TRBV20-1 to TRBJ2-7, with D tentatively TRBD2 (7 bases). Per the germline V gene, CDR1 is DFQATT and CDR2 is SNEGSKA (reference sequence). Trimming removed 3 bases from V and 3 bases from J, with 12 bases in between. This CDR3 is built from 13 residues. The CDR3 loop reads CSARRGPDYEQYF. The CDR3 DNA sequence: TGCAGTGCTAGGCGGGGGCCTGACTACGAGCAGTACTTC.

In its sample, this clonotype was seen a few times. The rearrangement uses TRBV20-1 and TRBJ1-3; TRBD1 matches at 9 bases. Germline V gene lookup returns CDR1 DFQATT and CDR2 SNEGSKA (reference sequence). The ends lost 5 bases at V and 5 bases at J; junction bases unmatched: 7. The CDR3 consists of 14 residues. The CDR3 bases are TGCAGTGCTCCCGGGACAGGGAGTAGAAACACCATATATTTT. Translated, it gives CSAPGTGSRNTIYF.

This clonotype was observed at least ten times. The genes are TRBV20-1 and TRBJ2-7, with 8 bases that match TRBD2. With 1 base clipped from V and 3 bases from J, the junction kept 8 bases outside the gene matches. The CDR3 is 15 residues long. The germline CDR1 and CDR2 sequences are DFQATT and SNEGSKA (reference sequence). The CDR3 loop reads CSARGRAGEVYEQYF. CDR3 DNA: TGCAGTGCTAGAGGCCGAGCGGGGGAGGTCTACGAGCAGTACTTC.

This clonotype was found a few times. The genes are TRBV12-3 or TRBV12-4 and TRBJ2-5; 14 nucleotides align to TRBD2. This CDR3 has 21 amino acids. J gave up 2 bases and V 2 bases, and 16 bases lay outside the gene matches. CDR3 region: CASSLKWPGTSGGGGQETQYF. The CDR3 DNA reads TGTGCCAGCAGTTTAAAGTGGCCTGGGACTAGCGGGGGAGGAGGACAAGAGACCCAGTACTTC.

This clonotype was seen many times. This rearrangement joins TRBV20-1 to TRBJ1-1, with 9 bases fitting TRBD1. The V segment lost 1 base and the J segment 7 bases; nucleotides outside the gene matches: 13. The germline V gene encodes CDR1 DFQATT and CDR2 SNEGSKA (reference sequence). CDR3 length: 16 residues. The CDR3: CSARGRQGVGAFEAFF. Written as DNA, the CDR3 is TGCAGTGCTAGAGGTAGACAGGGGGTTGGGGCTTTTGAAGCTTTCTTT.

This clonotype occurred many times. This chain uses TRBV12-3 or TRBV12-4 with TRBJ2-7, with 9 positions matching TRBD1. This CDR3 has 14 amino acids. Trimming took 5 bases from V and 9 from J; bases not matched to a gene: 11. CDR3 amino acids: CASSPPGQGLGQYF. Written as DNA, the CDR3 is TGTGCCAGCAGTCCTCCGGGACAGGGTTTGGGGCAGTACTTC.

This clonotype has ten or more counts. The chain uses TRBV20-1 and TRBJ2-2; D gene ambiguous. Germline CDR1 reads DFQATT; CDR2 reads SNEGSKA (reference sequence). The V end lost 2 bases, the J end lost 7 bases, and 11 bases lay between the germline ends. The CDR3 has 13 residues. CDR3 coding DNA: TGCAGTGCTAGACCCATCCCCGGCGGGGAGCTGTTTTTT. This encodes CSARPIPGGELFF.

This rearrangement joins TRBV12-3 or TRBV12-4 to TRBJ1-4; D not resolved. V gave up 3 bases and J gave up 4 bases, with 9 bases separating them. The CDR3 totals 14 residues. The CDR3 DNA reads TGTGCCAGCAGTTTTGGAGTCAATAATGAAAAACTGTTTTTT. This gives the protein CASSFGVNNEKLFF.

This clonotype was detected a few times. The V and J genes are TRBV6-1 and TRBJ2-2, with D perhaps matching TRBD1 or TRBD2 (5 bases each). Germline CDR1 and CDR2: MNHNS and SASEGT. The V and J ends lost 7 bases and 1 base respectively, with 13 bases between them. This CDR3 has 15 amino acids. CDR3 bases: TGTGCCAGCACCCCTGGGACGGTGAACACCGGGGAGCTGTTTTTT. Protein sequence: CASTPGTVNTGELFF.

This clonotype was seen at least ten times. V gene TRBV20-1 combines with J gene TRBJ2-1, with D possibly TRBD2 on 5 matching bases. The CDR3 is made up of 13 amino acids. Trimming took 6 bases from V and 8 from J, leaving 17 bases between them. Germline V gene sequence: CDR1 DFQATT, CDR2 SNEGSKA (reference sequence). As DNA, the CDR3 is TGCAGTGCCCTTCGAAGGGCGGGCGATGAGCAGTTCTTC. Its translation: CSALRRAGDEQFF.

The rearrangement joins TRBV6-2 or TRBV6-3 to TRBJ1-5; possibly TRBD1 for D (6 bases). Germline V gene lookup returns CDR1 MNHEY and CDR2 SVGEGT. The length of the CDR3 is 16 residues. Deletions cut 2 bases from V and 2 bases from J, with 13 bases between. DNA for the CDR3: TGTGCCAGCAGTTACGAGGGAGGGGGGGGCAATCAGCCCCAGCATTTT. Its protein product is CASSYEGGGGNQPQHF.